This T cell receptor (beta chain) was obtained from a study of T cells in Graves' hyperthyroidism and ophthalmopathy. Study information: Before any treatment, at initial diagnosis, peripheral blood was collected. Notes on the study in general: Peripheral blood also featured most of the thyroid clonotypes expanded above 0.001.

This clonotype was recorded many times. No antigen is known for it. Using RNA transcripts as the source, TCR beta CDR3 regions were amplified. The study used the HTBI primer set for a first-round RT-PCR of the TCR CDR3. TCRdb reprocessed the multiplex PCR reads via MiXCR and lists one record per CDR3 protein. In the table there are approximately 620,000 distinct CDR3 sequences, around 16% of which are singletons. Diagnostic assessment was based on clinical symptoms, serum thyroxine and TRAb, thyroid ultrasound and orbital computed tomography. This sample holds PBMCs from 10 ml fresh peripheral blood. This sequence originates from a middle-aged woman with Graves' ophthalmopathy. Material: blood.

The CDR3, as DNA: TGTGCCAGCAGTTCGACAGAAACCACAGATACGCAGTATTTT. Its translation is CASSSTETTDTQYF. The chain couples TRBV28 to TRBJ2-3; perhaps TRBD1 as D (5 bases). This CDR3 comprises 14 residues. Germline values: CDR1 MDHEN, CDR2 SYDVKM. The V end was cut by 4 bases, the J end by 2 bases, with 10 bases between.